Here is one TCR beta chain with its context. The antigen is unknown. Germline loops: CDR1 SNHLY, CDR2 FYNNEI. The CDR3 contains 14 residues. The germline V and J ends were trimmed by 5 bases and 5 bases, with 13 bases remaining between them. This entry belongs to a study of cytomegalovirus exposure and HLA in healthy donors. Donors in the study were healthy people who gave bone marrow. PCR employed 60 Vbeta and 13 Jbeta primers. TCRdb's copy holds only in-frame clones and misses some; the assay was immunoSEQ multiplex PCR. The data hold about 77,000 clones, with approximately 78% observed a single time. Broader study findings: Per a later analysis, approximately 16,000 TCR beta sequences showed association with HLA alleles at 0.05 false discovery rate.

The sequencing sample was made of PBMCs. The TCR comes from a man in his forties in good health and CMV-seronegative. The rearrangement joins TRBV2 to TRBJ1-5; tentatively, D is TRBD1 (6 bases). The CDR3 spells CASSKDSPDQPQHF. In DNA, the CDR3 is TGTGCCAGCAGTAAGGACAGCCCCGATCAGCCCCAGCATTTT. Filled out from reference TRBV2 and TRBJ1-5, the complete variable domain reads EPEVTQTPSHQVTQMGQEVILRCVPISNHLYFYWYRQILGQKVEFLVSFYNNEISEKSEIFDDQFSVERPDGSNFTLKIRSTKLEDSAMYFCASSKDSPDQPQHFGDGTRLSIL.